This T cell receptor beta chain was found in a study of CXCR3-negative and CXCR3-positive naive CD8 T cells. The study's findings and limits: Sequencing showed both naive subsets with comparably high diversity, and memory CD8+ cells much lower.

cDNA libraries for TRB were generated by 5' RACE incorporating UMI labels. After re-calling the 5' RACE reads, TCRdb lists one entry per CDR3 protein, DNA absent. The repertoire table contains some 28,000 distinct CDR3 sequences. Comment on this clonotype: Its antigen is unidentified.

Material for sequencing was memory CD8+ T cells from blood. The TCR originated in a human donor in good health. Some clones in this sample may be carry-over from other donors' samples.

The CDR3 reads CASSRDYFFNANTGELFF. The chain carries TRBV4-3 and TRBJ2-2; no DNA is available, so the TRBD2 call from TCRdb remains unchecked. The CDR3 loop spans 18 amino acids. In germline, CDR1 is LGHNA, CDR2 YSLEER.